Following are 12 T cell receptor beta chains from one sample sequenced in a study of CD8 T cells in ankylosing spondylitis. Study-wide points: A motif in TCR beta, a set of seven to nine highly homologous variants, appeared characteristic of ankylosing spondylitis blood.

Their recognized antigens are unknown. From the 5' RACE reads, TCRdb called clonotypes with MiXCR, one entry per CDR3 protein. The repertoire holds around 770,000 distinct CDR3 sequences, with about an eighth as singletons. Specimen: blood, either unsorted or a sorted T cell fraction (not recorded which). These receptors all stem from a male donor with ankylosing spondylitis.

This clonotype was counted a few times. V usage is TRBV10-2 and J usage is TRBJ2-1, with D possibly TRBD1 on 5 matching bases. Germline V gene sequence: CDR1 WSHSY, CDR2 SAAADI. With 5 bases removed from V and 5 bases from J, the gap between germline ends came to 10 bases. This CDR3 is built from 13 residues. CDR3 loop: CASSIDSDNEQFF. The DNA of the CDR3 is TGCGCCAGCAGTATCGACAGTGACAATGAGCAGTTCTTC.

This chain joins TRBV9 and TRBJ2-7, with a weak D call TRBD1 (5 bases). The germline V gene encodes CDR1 SGDLS and CDR2 YYNGEE. The V gene lost 4 bases and the J gene lost 0 bases, with 11 bases spanning the gap. The CDR3 loop spans 14 amino acids. The CDR3 nucleotides are TGTGCCAGCAGCCCTCGACAGCTCTCCTACGAGCAGTACTTC. Its protein is CASSPRQLSYEQYF.

This clonotype was seen ten or more times. The rearrangement joins TRBV6-5 to TRBJ2-7, with D perhaps matching TRBD1 (6 bases). Germline CDR1 and CDR2: MNHEY and SVGAGI. The CDR3 runs 15 residues. With 4 bases removed from V and 3 bases from J, the gap between germline ends came to 16 bases. The CDR3 sequence is CASSLTGYGGYEQYF. In nucleotides, the CDR3 is TGTGCCAGCAGTTTGACAGGTTATGGAGGCTACGAGCAGTACTTC.

The chain is built from TRBV20-1 and TRBJ2-7, with a weak D call TRBD1 (6 bases). The CDR3 contains 11 residues. Germline assignment: CDR1 DFQATT and CDR2 SNEGSKA (reference sequence). V shed 6 bases and J shed 3 bases, with 9 bases lying between them. In DNA, the CDR3 is TGCAGTGCCCAAGGGGGCTACGAGCAGTACTTC. Translating it yields CSAQGGYEQYF.

The CDR3 DNA sequence: TGCGCCACCAAGGACAGCCCCTATTCACCCCTCCACTTT. This gives the protein CATKDSPYSPLHF. The chain combines TRBV4-1 with TRBJ1-6; maybe TRBD1 (6 bases). Germline V gene lookup returns CDR1 MGHRA and CDR2 YSYEKL. V was trimmed by 10 bases and J by 8 bases, leaving 15 bases between them. This CDR3 has 13 residues.

This clonotype was recorded a few times. The chain links TRBV12-5 to TRBJ2-3; D gene unclear. This CDR3 comprises 16 residues. The ends were cut back, 0 bases at V and 4 bases at J, with 14 bases in the middle. Germline loops: CDR1 LGHNT, CDR2 FRNRAP. The CDR3 loop is CASGLVLIPGADTQYF. The DNA of the CDR3 is TGTGCTAGTGGTTTGGTACTCATACCGGGCGCAGATACGCAGTATTTT. The complete variable domain, with remaining parts taken from reference TRBV12-5 and TRBJ2-3, reads DARVTQTPRHKVTEMGQEVTMRCQPILGHNTVFWYRQTMMQGLELLAYFRNRAPLDDSGMPKDRFSAEMPDATLATLKIQPSEPRDSAVYFCASGLVLIPGADTQYFGPGTRLTVL.

This rearrangement joins TRBV20-1 to TRBJ2-1, with 10 positions matching TRBD2. Germline V gene sequence: CDR1 DFQATT, CDR2 SNEGSKA (reference sequence). The V segment lost 2 bases and the J segment 7 bases; nucleotides outside the gene matches: 11. The CDR3 is 16 residues long. The CDR3 loop is CSARILAGNSRNEQFF. In DNA form, the CDR3 reads TGCAGTGCTAGAATACTAGCGGGAAACTCGAGGAATGAGCAGTTCTTC.

The chain carries TRBV7-2 and TRBJ1-2; no definite D call. The CDR3 is made up of 12 amino acids. Germline V gene sequence: CDR1 SGHTA, CDR2 FQGNSA. V lost 2 bases to trimming and J lost 5 bases, with 6 bases between them. The CDR3 DNA reads as TGTGCCAGCAGCTTAATGAATTATGGCTACACCTTC. This codes for CASSLMNYGYTF.

This clonotype was found many times. This chain joins TRBV29-1 and TRBJ1-1; D not resolved. Trimming cost V 6 bases and J 5 bases, with 10 bases left between them. This CDR3 has 11 residues. Germline CDR1 is SQVTM and CDR2 is ANQGSEA. The CDR3 coding sequence is TGCAGCGTCCGCGGGATAACTGAAGCTTTCTTT. Its protein product is CSVRGITEAFF. Full variable domain (remainder filled in from reference TRBV29-1 and TRBJ1-1): SAVISQKPSRDICQRGTSLTIQCQVDSQVTMMFWYRQQPGQSLTLIATANQGSEATYESGFVIDKFPISRPNLTFSTLTVSNMSPEDSSIYLCSVRGITEAFFGQGTRLTVV.

This clonotype was detected a few times. The V gene is TRBV4-2, the J gene TRBJ2-7; D uncertain. Germline values: CDR1 LGHNA, CDR2 YNFKEQ. There are 15 residues in the CDR3. V dropped 4 bases and J dropped 6 bases, with 19 bases sitting between them. For the CDR3, the DNA is TGTGCCAGCAGCCCCTTTTACCGGGCCCCAGGCGAGCAGTACTTC. It is translated as CASSPFYRAPGEQYF.

This clonotype has a count of ten or more. Here the CDR3 reads CASSLDTDYNEQFF. CDR3 in DNA: TGCGCCAGCAGCTTGGATACAGATTACAATGAGCAGTTCTTC. The rearrangement uses TRBV5-1 and TRBJ2-1; D remains unclear. V lost 0 bases and J 4 bases, leaving 8 bases between the germline ends. The CDR3 totals 14 residues. Germline V gives CDR1 SGHRS, CDR2 YFSETQ.

The table lists this clonotype with a few counts. The chain links TRBV6-1 to TRBJ1-2, with D uncertain. Trimming cost V 2 bases and J 4 bases, with 8 bases left between them. Germline CDR1 is MNHNS and CDR2 is SASEGT. The CDR3 spans 13 residues. CDR3 sequence (DNA): TGTGCCAGCAGTGAAACACGGAGCTATGGCTACACCTTC. It translates to CASSETRSYGYTF.